Listed here are 29 T cell receptor beta chains from one sample, sequenced in a study of T-cell memory formation after mild COVID-19 (dated by TCRdb to the early 2020s). To prepare the library, 5' RACE was applied. Sequencing used an Illumina NovaSeq 6000. The public reads were reprocessed in TCRdb via fastp at Q25 and MiXCR, keeping in-frame beta chains. Entries that share a CDR3 protein sequence are merged under the most common genes and DNA. For this sample there are 200,000 to 250,000 distinct CDR3 sequences; 15% appear just once. Clones ranked in the top ten supply less than 2.5% of the sample. The sequenced material came from PBMCs or a T cell subset sorted from them (not recorded which). These receptors were obtained from an adult woman who had mild COVID-19 (a few samples of this study predate the infection). The sample titles of this study are shuffled in the database, so cell type and time point are left out; the donor was told from shared clones.

The gene calls are TRBV21-1 and TRBJ1-1. TRBV21-1 is tagged as a pseudogene. The CDR3 totals 12 residues. CDR3 sequence: CASSKSEGEAFF. The CDR3 region has the DNA TGTGCCAGCAGCAAATCGGAGGGCGAAGCTTTCTTT.

This clonotype was observed many times. V usage is TRBV20-1 and J usage is TRBJ1-6; D not certain. V gave up 0 bases and J gave up 14 bases, with 14 bases separating them. Per the germline V gene, CDR1 is DFQATT and CDR2 is SNEGSKA (reference sequence). This CDR3 is 13 amino acids long. This CDR3 reads CSARDPTDLSLHF. As DNA, the CDR3 is TGCAGTGCTAGAGATCCGACGGATCTATCCCTCCACTTT.

The chain links TRBV30 to TRBJ2-7; D is uncertain. V was pared by 3 bases and J by 2 bases, with 11 bases between. The CDR3 has 13 residues. CDR1 GTSNPN and CDR2 SVGIG come from the germline V gene (reference sequence). The CDR3 sequence: CAWSNLVPYEQYF. The CDR3, as DNA: TGTGCCTGGAGCAATTTAGTCCCCTACGAGCAGTACTTC.

J is TRBJ1-2 and V is TRBV6-1, with D uncertain. The CDR3 extends over 13 amino acids. The germline V gene has CDR1 MNHNS and CDR2 SASEGT. The V gene lost 5 bases and the J gene lost 2 bases, with 9 bases spanning the gap. The CDR3 coding sequence is TGTGCCAGCAGTATCGGGAAGAACTATGGCTACACCTTC. This translates into CASSIGKNYGYTF.

The sample holds a few counts of this clonotype. The J gene is TRBJ2-3, the V gene TRBV7-7; no clear D. Germline V lookup: CDR1 SSHAT, CDR2 FNYEAQ (reference sequence). Trimming removed 2 bases from V and 1 base from J, with 7 bases in between. The CDR3 is 14 residues long. CDR3 sequence reads: CASSLSQRTDTQYF. DNA of the CDR3: TGTGCCAGCAGCTTATCCCAACGCACAGATACGCAGTATTTT.

A few counts support this clonotype. J is TRBJ1-5 and V is TRBV30; 8 bases map to TRBD1. The ends lost 2 bases at V and 4 bases at J; junction bases unmatched: 7. The CDR3 covers 15 residues. Germline CDR1 and CDR2: GTSNPN and SVGIG (reference sequence). The CDR3 nucleotides are TGTGCCTGGAGTCCCGGGGACAGGAGAAATCAGCCCCAGCATTTT. Translation gives CAWSPGDRRNQPQHF.

The rearrangement links TRBV5-1 to TRBJ2-4; no clear D. V lost 0 bases to trimming and J lost 0 bases, with 10 bases between them. Germline assignment: CDR1 SGHRS and CDR2 YFSETQ. The CDR3 covers 16 residues. The CDR3 DNA is TGCGCCAGCAGCTTGGTTGGCAGCTTAGCCAAAAACATTCAGTACTTC. Its protein product is CASSLVGSLAKNIQYF.

This clonotype was detected many times. The chain is built from TRBV12-3 or TRBV12-4 and TRBJ2-1, with 8 bases identical to TRBD2. J lost 9 bases, V lost 3 bases, and 4 bases had no gene match. This CDR3 has 13 residues. The CDR3 is CASSFREGLEQFF. CDR3 coding DNA: TGTGCCAGCAGTTTCCGGGAGGGCCTTGAGCAGTTCTTC.

This clonotype showed up just a few times. V usage is TRBV19 and J usage is TRBJ2-3; 8 nucleotides align to TRBD1. The CDR3 runs 16 residues. CDR1 and CDR2 from the germline V gene are LNHDA and SQIVND (reference sequence). V shed 8 bases, J shed 3 bases, and the junction held 13 bases outside the gene matches. The CDR3 sequence is CASSLRPRGQTDTQYF. CDR3 nucleotides: TGTGCCAGTTCTCTCCGCCCCAGGGGGCAAACAGATACGCAGTATTTT. Filled out from reference TRBV19 and TRBJ2-3, the complete variable domain reads DGGITQSPKYLFRKEGQNVTLSCEQNLNHDAMYWYRQDPGQGLRLIYYSQIVNDFQKGDIAEGYSVSREKKESFPLTVTSAQKNPTAFYLCASSLRPRGQTDTQYFGPGTRLTVL.

This clonotype was counted between two and nine times. V is TRBV29-1 and J is TRBJ2-7; D might be TRBD2 (6 bases). The V gene lost 2 bases and the J gene lost 0 bases, with 11 bases spanning the gap. This CDR3 contains 14 residues. Germline lookup yields CDR1 SQVTM and CDR2 ANQGSEA. The CDR3 DNA is TGCAGCGTTGAACGGGCCGGGAGCTCCTACGAGCAGTACTTC. It translates to CSVERAGSSYEQYF.

This clonotype has just one count. This chain joins TRBV12-3 or TRBV12-4 and TRBJ1-5; no definite D call. This CDR3 comprises 12 residues. V was trimmed by 2 bases and J by 7 bases, leaving 6 bases between them. The CDR3 protein is CASSLKGQPQHF. CDR3 DNA sequence: TGTGCCAGCAGTTTAAAAGGGCAGCCCCAGCATTTT.

The chain combines TRBV27 with TRBJ1-6; possibly TRBD1 for D (6 bases). CDR3 size: 14 residues. Trimming shortened V by 5 bases and J by 11 bases, and 16 bases separated the two germline ends. CDR1 and CDR2 (germline): MNHEY, SMNVEV (reference sequence). DNA for the CDR3: TGTGCCAGCAGTCTACAGGGTGGGTTTACACCCCTCCACTTT. Translating gives CASSLQGGFTPLHF.

The chain couples TRBV7-2 to TRBJ2-4, with D perhaps assigned TRBD1 or TRBD2 (6 bases each). The CDR3 spans 16 residues. Trimming stripped 3 bases from V and 4 bases from J, with 16 bases between. Germline CDR1 reads SGHTA; CDR2 reads FQGNSA. In DNA, the CDR3 is TGTGCCAGCAGCTTTGAGGGGGGACCGGTTAAAAACATTCAGTACTTC. Translated: CASSFEGGPVKNIQYF.

The chain recombines TRBV19 with TRBJ1-5; D is uncertain. Trimming left V 8 bases short and J 2 bases short, with 7 bases between. The germline V gene has CDR1 LNHDA and CDR2 SQIVND (reference sequence). The CDR3 has 12 residues. In nucleotides, the CDR3 is TGTGCCAGTCGGGTGGGCAATCAGCCCCAGCATTTT. Amino acids: CASRVGNQPQHF.

DNA of the CDR3: TGTGCCAGCAGCCAGTCTCCTCGTCGGGAGAACGAGCAGTACTTC. Translating gives CASSQSPRRENEQYF. The J gene is TRBJ2-7, the V gene TRBV4-2, with D possibly being TRBD2 (6 bases). Trimming removed 3 bases from V and 5 bases from J, with 17 bases in between. CDR3 size: 15 residues. Germline V lookup: CDR1 LGHNA, CDR2 YNFKEQ.

The CDR3 loop reads CASSGRVFDQPQHF. CDR3 nucleotide sequence: TGTGCCAGTAGTGGCCGGGTTTTCGATCAGCCCCAGCATTTT. The chain combines TRBV19 with TRBJ1-5; no definite D call. The CDR3 sequence is 14 residues long. Germline assignment: CDR1 LNHDA and CDR2 SQIVND (reference sequence). With 5 bases removed from V and 5 bases from J, the gap between germline ends came to 13 bases.

This clonotype showed up just a few times. The chain combines TRBV5-1 with TRBJ2-5; 13 bases are shared with TRBD2. Germline V gene sequence: CDR1 SGHRS, CDR2 YFSETQ. The V segment lost 4 bases and the J segment 9 bases; nucleotides outside the gene matches: 6. The CDR3 extends over 14 amino acids. CDR3 sequence: CASSPGLAGVSQYF. CDR3 nucleotide sequence: TGCGCCAGCAGCCCTGGACTAGCGGGAGTGTCCCAGTACTTC.

The rearrangement joins TRBV20-1 to TRBJ1-2, with D uncertain. Per the germline V gene, CDR1 is DFQATT and CDR2 is SNEGSKA (reference sequence). CDR3 length: 11 amino acids. The V end was cut by 4 bases, the J end by 7 bases, with 10 bases between. The CDR3 sequence: CSAKAGGGYTF. Here the CDR3 DNA reads TGCAGTGCTAAGGCAGGAGGTGGCTACACCTTC.

This rearrangement joins TRBV5-1 to TRBJ1-2; 8 bases fit TRBD1. In germline, CDR1 is SGHRS, CDR2 YFSETQ. CDR3 size: 14 residues. V dropped 0 bases and J dropped 8; count of bases not matched to a gene: 6. Here the CDR3 reads CASSLEVRTGGYTF. As DNA, the CDR3 is TGCGCCAGCAGCTTGGAGGTCCGGACAGGGGGCTACACCTTC.

The chain carries TRBV6-5 and TRBJ2-3; tentatively, D is TRBD1 (5 bases). The CDR3 is 16 residues long. Germline CDR1 reads MNHEY; CDR2 reads SVGAGI. V lost 0 bases to trimming and J lost 0 bases, with 10 bases between them. CDR3 amino acids: CASSYSQGISTDTQYF. The CDR3 nucleotides read TGTGCCAGCAGTTACTCGCAGGGTATTAGCACAGATACGCAGTATTTT.

This clonotype occurred many times. CDR3 amino acids: CSARATGSRTDTQYF. The DNA of the CDR3 is TGCAGTGCTCGAGCTACGGGGAGCCGCACAGATACGCAGTATTTT. The genes are TRBV20-1 and TRBJ2-3; tentative D call: TRBD2 (5 bases). The germline CDR1 and CDR2 sequences are DFQATT and SNEGSKA (reference sequence). This CDR3 has 15 residues. Trimming removed 5 bases from V and 1 base from J, with 16 bases in between.

This clonotype has a count of ten or more. The chain joins TRBV7-6 to TRBJ2-2; TRBD2 might be the D (6 bases). The CDR3 covers 13 residues. Deletions cut 5 bases from V and 6 bases from J, with 10 bases between. Germline loops: CDR1 SGHVS, CDR2 FNYEAQ. The CDR3 DNA follows: TGTGCCAGCAGCACGCGGGAATCCGGGGAGCTGTTTTTT. Residues: CASSTRESGELFF.

V usage is TRBV4-1 and J usage is TRBJ2-4; TRBD2 matches 8 bases. Germline lookup yields CDR1 MGHRA and CDR2 YSYEKL. The CDR3 totals 18 residues. V trimming: 0 bases; J trimming: 4 bases; junction bases outside the gene matches: 11. The CDR3 DNA follows: TGCGCCAGCAGCCAAGAATCTTCGACCGGGACTAGGAAAAACATTCAGTACTTC. It is translated as CASSQESSTGTRKNIQYF.

This clonotype was recorded many times. The rearrangement joins TRBV12-3 or TRBV12-4 to TRBJ2-2; either TRBD1 or TRBD2 may fit D (5 bases each). The length of the CDR3 is 12 residues. The ends were cut back, 6 bases at V and 6 bases at J, with 8 bases in the middle. The CDR3 here is CASRRGPGELFF. DNA for the CDR3: TGTGCCAGCAGGAGGGGCCCCGGGGAGCTGTTTTTT.

There are a few counts of this clonotype. The gene calls are TRBV12-3 or TRBV12-4 and TRBJ2-4, with D possibly being TRBD2 (7 bases). The CDR3 has 15 amino acids. Trimming cost V 8 bases and J 0 bases, with 14 bases left between them. The CDR3 sequence is CASARGGIAKNIQYF. The DNA for the CDR3 is TGTGCCAGCGCTAGGGGGGGGATAGCCAAAAACATTCAGTACTTC.

This chain uses TRBV19 with TRBJ1-2; tentative D call: TRBD1 (6 bases). The CDR3 runs 15 residues. Germline CDR1 and CDR2: LNHDA and SQIVND (reference sequence). V was trimmed by 3 bases and J by 6 bases, leaving 17 bases between them. Written as DNA, the CDR3 is TGTGCCAGTAGTATGTTGACAGGCGGTCGAGATGGCTACACCTTC. Translation: CASSMLTGGRDGYTF.

The sample holds a few counts of this clonotype. J is TRBJ2-7 and V is TRBV7-9, with 10 bases fitting TRBD2. Germline CDR1 SEHNR, CDR2 FQNEAQ (reference sequence). V was pared by 4 bases and J by 0 bases, with 3 bases of the junction left unmatched. This CDR3 comprises 15 residues. This CDR3 reads CASSSTSGPSYEQYF. Written as DNA, the CDR3 is TGTGCCAGCAGCTCGACTAGCGGGCCCTCCTACGAGCAGTACTTC.

A few counts support this clonotype. The chain couples TRBV5-1 to TRBJ1-2; possibly TRBD1 for D (5 bases). CDR1 is SGHRS, CDR2 YFSETQ, per germline. The V gene lost 0 bases and the J gene lost 2 bases, with 11 bases spanning the gap. The CDR3 sequence is 15 residues long. CDR3 region: CASSLDPGMNYGYTF. The CDR3 coding sequence is TGCGCCAGCAGCTTGGACCCAGGGATGAACTATGGCTACACCTTC.

At least ten counts were recorded for this clonotype. The gene calls are TRBV12-3 or TRBV12-4 and TRBJ2-2; 10 nucleotides agree with TRBD1. CDR3 length: 14 residues. The V segment lost 6 bases and the J segment 8 bases; nucleotides outside the gene matches: 6. CDR3 sequence (DNA): TGTGCCAGCAGCCGCCGGGACAGGGGTGGGGAGCTGTTTTTT. Protein: CASSRRDRGGELFF.